This T cell receptor beta chain was sequenced in a study of T cell responses to AZD1222 COVID-19 vaccine. The assay was immunoSEQ multiplex PCR, and TCRdb's table has in-frame clones only and misses some. The sample lists about 180,000 clones, around nine tenths occurring once. J was trimmed by 0 bases and V by 6 bases; bases with no gene match: 4. Germline CDR1 and CDR2: MDHEN and SYDVKM. The CDR3 contains 14 residues. Broader study findings: Most donors were white British, females outnumbered males, and clonal diversity was possibly underestimated. Among AZD1222 vaccinees, only six or seven were seropositive at baseline. The repertoires were collected only after the peak T cell response. In the spike-specific TCR repertoire, nearly half reportedly target unmutated variant regions.

Of note for this clone: Its target is not known. This sample also contains other DNA sequences that code for the same CDR3.

The V and J genes are TRBV28 and TRBJ2-7, with 8 positions matching TRBD2. This TCR derives from an adult who received the AZD1222 COVID-19 vaccine. Sample: peripheral blood, taken 28 days after the second AZD1222 dose. The CDR3 here is CASRTGGSSYEQYF. The CDR3, as DNA: TGTGCCAGCAGGACGGGGGGGAGCTCCTACGAGCAGTACTTC. The variable domain in full, completed from reference TRBV28 and TRBJ2-7, reads DVKVTQSSRYLVKRTGEKVFLECVQDMDHENMFWYRQDPGLGLRLIYFSYDVKMKEKGDIPEGYSVSREKKERFSLILESASTNQTSMYLCASRTGGSSYEQYFGPGTRLTVT.